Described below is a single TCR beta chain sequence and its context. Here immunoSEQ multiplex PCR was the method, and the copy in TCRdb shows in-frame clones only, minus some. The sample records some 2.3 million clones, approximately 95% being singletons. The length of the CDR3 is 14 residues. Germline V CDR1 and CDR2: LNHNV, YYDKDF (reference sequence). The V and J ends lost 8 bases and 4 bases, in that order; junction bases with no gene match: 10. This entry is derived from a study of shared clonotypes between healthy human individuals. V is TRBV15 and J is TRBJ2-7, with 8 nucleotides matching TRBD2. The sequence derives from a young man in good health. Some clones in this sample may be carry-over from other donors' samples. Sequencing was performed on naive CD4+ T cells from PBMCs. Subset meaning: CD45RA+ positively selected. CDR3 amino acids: CATRDRGGRYEQYF. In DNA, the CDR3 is TGTGCCACCCGGGACCGGGGGGGGCGGTACGAGCAGTACTTC.